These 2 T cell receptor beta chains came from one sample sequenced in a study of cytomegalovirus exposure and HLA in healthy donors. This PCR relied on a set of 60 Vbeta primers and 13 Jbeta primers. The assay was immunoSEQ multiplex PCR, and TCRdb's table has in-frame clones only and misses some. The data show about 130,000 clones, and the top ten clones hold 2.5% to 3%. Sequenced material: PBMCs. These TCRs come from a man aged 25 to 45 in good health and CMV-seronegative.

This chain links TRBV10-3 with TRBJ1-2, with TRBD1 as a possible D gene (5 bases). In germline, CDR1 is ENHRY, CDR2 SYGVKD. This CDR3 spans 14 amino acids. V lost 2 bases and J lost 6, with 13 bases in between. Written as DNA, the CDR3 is TGTGCCATCAGTGAGGCAGCGGGACCCGATGGCTACACCTTC. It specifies CAISEAAGPDGYTF.

Written as DNA, the CDR3 is TGTGCCAGCAGCGTTGGGTTGGGACAGGGAAAAAACGAGCAGTACTTC. Translated, it gives CASSVGLGQGKNEQYF. This chain joins TRBV9 and TRBJ2-7; 9 positions agree with TRBD1. This CDR3 spans 16 amino acids. Germline V gene lookup returns CDR1 SGDLS and CDR2 YYNGEE. The V segment lost 2 bases and the J segment 5 bases; nucleotides outside the gene matches: 11.